This T cell receptor (beta chain) was captured by sequencing in a study of tumor-infiltrating lymphocytes in primary liver carcinoma. Across the study: Every sample contained roughly 3.65 to 8 million productive TCRbeta reads, and these numbers were similar from one tissue type to another. Whole-study findings and limits: The study found a significantly higher top-250-clone fraction in tumors than in blood (p = 0.039).

This clonotype was found a few times. As yet, its antigen is unknown. One junction end does not reproduce the germline sequence, and a read error may be involved. The CDR3 contains 18 residues. Germline assignment: CDR1 SGHAT and CDR2 FQNNGV. Both blood RNA, taken from unsorted whole blood, and germline DNA were extracted. From around 530 ng of total RNA, TCR beta-specific cDNA was reverse-transcribed using a constant-region primer. Employing slightly modified ARM-PCR, three nested multiplex PCR rounds were run, and these gave rise to the TCR beta libraries. TRBV1-TRBV30 forward primers paired with a C-beta reverse primer were used in the first two PCR rounds, which ran about 11 cycles each. MiXCR was run by TCRdb on the multiplex PCR reads, yielding one entry per CDR3 protein. The repertoire holds approximately 330,000 distinct CDR3 sequences, with roughly 61% as singletons.

The TCR comes from a man aged 40-55 years with primary liver carcinoma and hepatitis B virus infection. Sample: peripheral blood. This sequence joins TRBV11-2 and TRBJ2-2; TRBD1 matches 8 bases. The CDR3 spells CVSSGQDRARGDTGELFF. As DNA, the CDR3 is TGTGTCAGCAGCGGCCAGGACAGGGCGCGGGGAGACACCGGGGAGCTGTTTTTT.